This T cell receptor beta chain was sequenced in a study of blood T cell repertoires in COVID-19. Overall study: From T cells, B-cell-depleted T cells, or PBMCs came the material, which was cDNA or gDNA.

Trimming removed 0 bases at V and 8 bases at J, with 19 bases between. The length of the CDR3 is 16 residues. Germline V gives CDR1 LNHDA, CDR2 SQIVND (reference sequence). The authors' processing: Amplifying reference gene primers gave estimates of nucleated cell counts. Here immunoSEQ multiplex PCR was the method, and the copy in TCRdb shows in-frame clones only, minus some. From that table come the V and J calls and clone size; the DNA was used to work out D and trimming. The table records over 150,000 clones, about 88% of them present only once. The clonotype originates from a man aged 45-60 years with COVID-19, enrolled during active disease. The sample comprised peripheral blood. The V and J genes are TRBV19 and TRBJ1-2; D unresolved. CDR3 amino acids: CASSIESGGPVEGYTF. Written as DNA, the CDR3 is TGTGCCAGTAGTATAGAATCCGGCGGCCCCGTAGAAGGCTACACCTTC.